Shown below are 14 T cell receptor beta chains from a single sample sequenced in a study of read filtering for tumor transcriptome and immune sequencing. This library used about 360 ng RNA and molecular barcoded adaptors spanning alpha/delta and beta/gamma chains. TCRdb recomputed calls from the reads with MiXCR, one row per CDR3 protein. The sample yields approximately 50,000 distinct CDR3 sequences, roughly 20% seen once. The material sequenced was a population of CD138-negative cells sorted from bone marrow. These receptors were taken from a donor aged 40 or older with multiple myeloma.

In its sample, this clonotype was seen many times. The CDR3 is CATSDRGRGYNEQFF. The CDR3 bases are TGTGCCACCAGTGACAGGGGGCGAGGATACAATGAGCAGTTCTTC. The chain combines TRBV24-1 with TRBJ2-1; 8 positions agree with TRBD1. The CDR3 is 15 amino acids. With 4 bases clipped from V and 4 bases from J, the junction kept 5 bases outside the gene matches. Germline V CDR1 and CDR2: KGHDR, SFDVKD.

In its sample, this clonotype was seen many times. Mismatch with germline at one junction end may stem from a read error. The gene calls are TRBV7-9 and TRBJ2-1; 8 bases fit TRBD2. This CDR3 is 17 amino acids long. Per the germline V gene, CDR1 is SEHNR and CDR2 is FQNEAQ (reference sequence). The CDR3 region is CACSGLQGEREKNEQFF. The CDR3 DNA follows: TGTGCCTGCAGCGGCCTCCAGGGCGAGCGGGAGAAAAATGAGCAGTTCTTC.

Remarks on this clonotype: A clone one base away is much larger, so this may be a read error. The V call is TRBV14, the J call TRBJ1-1; the match to TRBD1 covers 7 bases. The CDR3 is made up of 15 amino acids. Per germline, CDR1 SGHDN and CDR2 FVKESK. CDR3 residues: CASSQDGTANTEASF. The CDR3 DNA reads TGTGCCAGCAGCCAAGATGGGACAGCGAACACTGAAGCTTCCTTT.

A word on this clonotype: A much larger clone lies a single base off, so this may be a read error. The rearrangement joins TRBV29-1 to TRBJ1-2; D remains ambiguous. The CDR3 consists of 11 residues. Looked up from germline, CDR1 is SQVTM and CDR2 is ANQGSEA. The CDR3 protein is CSVPDNYGYAF. In DNA, the CDR3 is TGCAGCGTTCCCGATAACTATGGCTACGCCTTC. Variable domain in full (rest from reference TRBV29-1 and TRBJ1-2): SAVISQKPSRDICQRGTSLTIQCQVDSQVTMMFWYRQQPGQSLTLIATANQGSEATYESGFVIDKFPISRPNLTFSTLTVSNMSPEDSSIYLCSVPDNYGYAFGSGTRLTVV.

In the case of this clonotype: A much more abundant neighbour one base away suggests this may be a read error. The chain recombines TRBV5-1 with TRBJ2-3; the D is unclear. CDR3 length: 14 residues. Germline values: CDR1 SGHRS, CDR2 YFSETQ. This chain's CDR3 is CASSLRARQDMQYF. The CDR3, as DNA: TGCGCCAGCAGCTTGAGGGCCCGTCAGGATATGCAGTATTTT.

This clonotype was recorded at least ten times. The chain employs TRBV2 and TRBJ2-7; D not certain. Trimming removed 2 bases at V and 6 bases at J, with 17 bases between. Germline V CDR1 and CDR2: SNHLY, FYNNEI. This CDR3 has 15 amino acids. Here the CDR3 reads CASSERGGLRGEQYF. The CDR3 DNA is TGTGCCAGCAGTGAACGCGGCGGCCTACGAGGCGAGCAGTACTTC.

This clonotype has at least ten counts. The chain is built from TRBV20-1 and TRBJ2-7; 10 positions agree with TRBD1. The germline V gene encodes CDR1 DFQATT and CDR2 SNEGSKA (reference sequence). V dropped 5 bases and J dropped 4; count of bases not matched to a gene: 5. The CDR3 runs 13 residues. This CDR3 reads CSAPRTGGYEQYF. Written as DNA, the CDR3 is TGCAGTGCTCCCCGGACAGGGGGGTACGAGCAGTACTTC.

This clonotype came up many times. This rearrangement joins TRBV12-3 or TRBV12-4 to TRBJ2-1; D could derive from TRBD1 or TRBD2 (6 bases each). This CDR3 has 20 amino acids. With 1 base removed from V and 0 bases from J, the gap between germline ends came to 22 bases. The CDR3 protein is CASSLGAVWGARPSYNEQFF. Written as DNA, the CDR3 is TGTGCCAGCAGTTTAGGGGCGGTATGGGGGGCCCGGCCCTCCTACAATGAGCAGTTCTTC.

The chain is built from TRBV28 and TRBJ1-5, with D possibly TRBD1 on 5 matching bases. Deletions cut 6 bases from V and 7 bases from J, with 16 bases between. The CDR3 has 14 residues. CDR1 is MDHEN and CDR2 is SYDVKM in the germline V gene. This CDR3 is CASRGRSGAQPQHF. CDR3 nucleotides: TGTGCCAGCAGGGGAAGGTCTGGGGCACAGCCCCAGCATTTT.

This clonotype was counted ten times or more. The V and J genes are TRBV29-1 and TRBJ2-7, with 9 bases matching TRBD1. V lost 7 bases, J lost 5 bases, and 6 bases stayed unmatched. The CDR3 runs to 12 residues. Germline V CDR1 and CDR2: SQVTM, ANQGSEA. This CDR3 reads CSAGTGKDEQYF. CDR3 sequence (DNA): TGCAGCGCTGGGACAGGGAAGGACGAGCAGTACTTC.

This clonotype was counted many times. The chain recombines TRBV29-1 with TRBJ2-1; 12 bases fit TRBD2. The CDR3 runs to 17 residues. V was pared by 0 bases and J by 7 bases, with 10 bases of the junction left unmatched. Germline V gives CDR1 SQVTM, CDR2 ANQGSEA. The CDR3 nucleotides read TGCAGCGTTGAAGAATTGACTAGCGGGAGCGTGGTAAATGAGCAGTTCTTC. The encoded protein is CSVEELTSGSVVNEQFF.

This clonotype appeared a few times. The chain has TRBV19 and TRBJ1-5; TRBD1 agrees at 10 bases. This CDR3 comprises 16 residues. After removal of 4 bases from V and 6 bases from J, the junction contained 9 bases not matched to a gene. From germline, CDR1 is LNHDA and CDR2 SQIVND (reference sequence). CDR3 DNA: TGTGCCAGTAGTAAGCCTCCCGGGACAGGGGCTCAGCCCCAGCATTTT. Protein: CASSKPPGTGAQPQHF. Together with reference TRBV19 and TRBJ1-5, the CDR3 gives the full variable domain: DGGITQSPKYLFRKEGQNVTLSCEQNLNHDAMYWYRQDPGQGLRLIYYSQIVNDFQKGDIAEGYSVSREKKESFPLTVTSAQKNPTAFYLCASSKPPGTGAQPQHFGDGTRLSIL.

This clonotype came up many times. The chain combines TRBV20-1 with TRBJ1-1; 7 positions agree with TRBD1. The V gene end was trimmed by 3 bases and the J gene end by 1 base; junction bases not matched to a gene: 5. In germline, CDR1 is DFQATT, CDR2 SNEGSKA (reference sequence). This CDR3 contains 14 residues. In nucleotides, the CDR3 is TGCAGTGCTAGGGCACGACAGGGGAACACTGAAGCTTTCTTT. Its translation: CSARARQGNTEAFF.

Many counts were recorded for this clonotype. The chain combines TRBV7-6 with TRBJ2-1; TRBD1 agrees at 8 bases. J lost 6 bases, V lost 6 bases, and 7 bases had no gene match. Germline V gene data show CDR1 as SGHVS and CDR2 as FNYEAQ. CDR3 length: 14 residues. CDR3: CASSNRDRRNEQFF. The DNA for the CDR3 is TGTGCCAGCAGTAACCGGGACAGGCGCAATGAGCAGTTCTTC.